These T cell receptor beta chains were read from a single sample in a study of somatic mutations in cytotoxic T cells in rheumatoid arthritis. Assay used: immunoSEQ multiplex PCR; TCRdb lists only in-frame clones, some missing. The data hold under 9,000 clones, with 75% to 90% observed a single time. Specimen: CD8+ T cells sorted from blood. These TCRs come from an older woman with rheumatoid arthritis. Each CDR3 is given with its conserved first and last residue. The D gene is left open where the match is weak. The size of a clone is reported for some rows only, either as once, few or many, or as a class for expanded clones.

j_gene,d_gene,v_gene,abundance,CDR3nt,CDR3aa
TRBJ2-3,TRBD2,TRBV9,.,TGTGCCAGCAGCCTCTCAGGGACTAGCGGCACAGATACGCAGTATTTT,CASSLSGTSGTDTQYF
TRBJ2-1,TRBD1,TRBV19,.,TGTGCCAGTAGTATTACAGGGGGTTTCTACAATGAGCAGTTCTTC,CASSITGGFYNEQFF
TRBJ1-2,TRBD1,TRBV2,.,TGTGCCAGCGGCTCACAGGGGGAAGTCTATGGCTACACCTTC,CASGSQGEVYGYTF
TRBJ2-2,TRBD2,TRBV2,.,TGTGCCAGCAGTTCCGGACTAGCGGGAGACACCGGGGAGCTGTTTTTT,CASSSGLAGDTGELFF
TRBJ2-5,TRBD1,TRBV7-3,once,TGTGCCAGCAGCCCGGGACAGGGCCCCCGAGAGACCCAGTACTTC,CASSPGQGPRETQYF
TRBJ2-7,.,TRBV7-2,.,TGTGCCAGCAGCCGGGACATTGGCTACGAGCAGTACTTC,CASSRDIGYEQYF
TRBJ1-5,.,TRBV6-5,.,TGTGCCAGCAGCTCACAGGGCGGCAATCAGCCCCAGCATTTT,CASSSQGGNQPQHF
TRBJ1-3,.,TRBV29-1,.,TGCAGCGTCGCCCCAGGGGACTCTGGAAACACCATATATTTT,CSVAPGDSGNTIYF
TRBJ2-7,.,TRBV6-6,.,TGTGCCAGCAGTTACCGAGGACAGACCTCCTACGAGCAGTACTTC,CASSYRGQTSYEQYF
TRBJ1-5,TRBD1,TRBV28,.,TGTGCCAGCAGAGATACAGGGGGCGGAAATCAGCCCCAGCATTTT,CASRDTGGGNQPQHF
TRBJ2-5,.,TRBV9,.,TGTGCCAGCAGCGTACAACGGAGCCAAGAGACCCAGTACTTC,CASSVQRSQETQYF
TRBJ2-2,TRBD1,TRBV7-8,.,TGTGCCAGCAGCTTAGCCGGGACAGGGAAGGTCGGGGAGCTGTTTTTT,CASSLAGTGKVGELFF
TRBJ2-7,TRBD2,TRBV9,.,TGTGCCAGCAGCGTAGAGAGCGGGGGGGCCCGGGAGCAGTACTTC,CASSVESGGAREQYF
TRBJ2-1,.,TRBV20-1,.,TGCAGGCCCTCGGGAGTGCAGTTCTTC,CRPSGVQFF
TRBJ2-7,.,TRBV11-3,once,TGTGCCAGCAGCCCAGGCTACGAGCAGTACTTC,CASSPGYEQYF
TRBJ2-5,.,TRBV21-1,.,TGTGCCAGCAGCAAACAAAACAGGGGGCTCGGGACCCAGTACTTC,CASSKQNRGLGTQYF
TRBJ2-7,TRBD1,TRBV10-1,.,TGCGCCAGCGGGACAGGGACCGAGCAGTACTTC,CASGTGTEQYF
TRBJ2-3,.,TRBV7-9,.,TGTGCCAGCAGCCTATGGGACACCAGCACAGATACGCAGTATTTT,CASSLWDTSTDTQYF
TRBJ2-2,TRBD2,TRBV4-2,.,TGTGCCAGCAGCCAAGAGCGGGGGGAACCCACCGGGGAGCTGTTTTTT,CASSQERGEPTGELFF
TRBJ2-5,TRBD2,TRBV6-4,.,TGTGCCAGCAGGCCTAGCGGGGCCGTACAAGAGACCCAGTACTTC,CASRPSGAVQETQYF
TRBJ1-2,.,TRBV6-5,.,TGTGCCAGCAGTTACGCAGGGATAAACGGCTACACCTTC,CASSYAGINGYTF
TRBJ2-3,.,TRBV9,.,TGTGCCAGCAGCCCGTCCGGGACTCTCGGATCAGATACGCAGTATTTT,CASSPSGTLGSDTQYF
TRBJ2-3,.,TRBV4-1,.,TGCGCCAGCAGCCAAGGAGGGTCAGATACGCAGTATTTT,CASSQGGSDTQYF
TRBJ2-7,TRBD2,TRBV13,.,TGTGCCAGCAGCTTGGGGACTAGCGGGTACGAGCAGTACTTC,CASSLGTSGYEQYF
TRBJ2-1,TRBD2,TRBV10-3,.,TGTGCCATCAGTGATCCACCACTAGCGGGAGTGGGCCATGAGCAGTTCTTC,CAISDPPLAGVGHEQFF
TRBJ1-2,TRBD1,TRBV7-9,.,TGTGCCACCGATTGGGGACAGAACTATGGCTACACCTTC,CATDWGQNYGYTF
TRBJ2-3,TRBD2,TRBV10-2,.,TGCGCCAGCAGTGATGAAGGGCTAGCGGGGGATAAACAAGCCACAGATACGCAGTATTTT,CASSDEGLAGDKQATDTQYF
TRBJ1-2,.,TRBV10-3,.,TGTGCCATCAGTGAGTCAGAGGACTATGGCTACACCTTC,CAISESEDYGYTF
TRBJ1-1,.,TRBV2,few,TGTGCCTCCTCTCCCGTTAACACTGAAGCTTTCTTT,CASSPVNTEAFF
TRBJ1-1,TRBD1,TRBV6-5,.,TGTGCCAGCAGCGAGGGACAGCCGAACACTGAAGCTTTCTTT,CASSEGQPNTEAFF
TRBJ2-3,TRBD2,TRBV9,.,TGTGCCAGCAGCGTAAGCGGGGGGGCCTTAGATACGCAGTATTTT,CASSVSGGALDTQYF
TRBJ1-1,TRBD1,TRBV4-1,.,TGCGCCAGCAGCCGGGCCACAGGGGGGTCGACTGAAGCTTTCTTT,CASSRATGGSTEAFF
TRBJ1-2,.,TRBV9,.,TGTGCCAGCAGAGACACAGGGAAATATGGCTACACCTTC,CASRDTGKYGYTF
TRBJ2-1,.,TRBV9,.,TGTGCCAGCAGCCTACGACAGAAAGATGAGCAGTTCTTC,CASSLRQKDEQFF
TRBJ1-2,.,TRBV9,.,TGTGCCAGCAGCGTAACGGAGAACTATGGCTACACCTTC,CASSVTENYGYTF
TRBJ2-3,.,TRBV11-1,.,TGTGCCAGCAGCTTAGTCAGGGGCTTTGCAGATACGCAGTATTTT,CASSLVRGFADTQYF
TRBJ2-3,TRBD2,TRBV7-9,once,TGTGCCAGCAGCTTCGGGGGGGCTAGCGGGGGAGTAGCTACGCAGTATTTT,CASSFGGASGGVATQYF
TRBJ2-7,.,TRBV12-5,.,TGTGCTAGTGGTGGGCAGGGGATAGGCGAGCAGTACTTC,CASGGQGIGEQYF
TRBJ2-1,TRBD1,TRBV27,.,TGTGCCAGCAGTCTTGGGACAGGCCTTTGGAATGAGCAGTTCTTC,CASSLGTGLWNEQFF
TRBJ2-5,.,TRBV7-2,.,TGTGCCAGCAGCTCTGAGGGGGGGGAGGAGACCCAGTACTTC,CASSSEGGEETQYF